The present T cell receptor (beta chain) was sequenced within a study of blood T cell repertoires in COVID-19. Study-level information: Acute-phase and convalescent COVID-19 samples originated in the United States, Italy and Spain. From T cells, B-cell-depleted T cells, or PBMCs came the material, which was cDNA or gDNA.

Original analysis: Amplifying reference gene primers gave estimates of nucleated cell counts. The repertoire was sequenced with immunoSEQ multiplex PCR; TCRdb's copy has only in-frame clones and lacks some. The V and J calls and clone size were taken over from that table, and D and trimming were inferred from the DNA. The sample holds tens of thousands of clones, 81% seen once. The CDR3 has 15 residues. In germline, CDR1 is KGHSH, CDR2 LQKENI. The V and J ends lost 4 bases and 5 bases respectively, with 17 bases between them. This receptor was obtained from an elderly man with active or convalescent COVID-19. Sequencing was carried out using peripheral blood. The J gene is TRBJ2-5, the V gene TRBV18, with D perhaps TRBD2 (6 bases). This CDR3 is CASSQNRDSSETQYF. CDR3 nucleotide sequence: TGTGCCAGCTCACAGAACCGGGACTCAAGTGAGACCCAGTACTTC.